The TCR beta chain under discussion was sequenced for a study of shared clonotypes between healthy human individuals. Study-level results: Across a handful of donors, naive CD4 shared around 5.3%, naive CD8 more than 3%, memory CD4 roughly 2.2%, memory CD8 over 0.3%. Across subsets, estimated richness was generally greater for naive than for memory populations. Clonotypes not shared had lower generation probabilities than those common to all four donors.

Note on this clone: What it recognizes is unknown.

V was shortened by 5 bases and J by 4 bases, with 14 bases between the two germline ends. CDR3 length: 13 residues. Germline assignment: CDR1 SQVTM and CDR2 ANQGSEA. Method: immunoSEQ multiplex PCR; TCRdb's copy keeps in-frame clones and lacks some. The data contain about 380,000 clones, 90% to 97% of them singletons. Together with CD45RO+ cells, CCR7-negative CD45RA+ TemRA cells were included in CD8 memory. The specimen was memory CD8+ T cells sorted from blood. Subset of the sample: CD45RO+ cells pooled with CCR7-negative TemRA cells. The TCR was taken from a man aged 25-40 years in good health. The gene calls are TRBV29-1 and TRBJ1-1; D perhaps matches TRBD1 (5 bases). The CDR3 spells CSVRGRPGTEAFF. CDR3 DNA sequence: TGCAGCGTTCGGGGACGGCCAGGCACTGAAGCTTTCTTT.